These 27 T cell receptor beta chains came from one sample sequenced in a study of T cell clones after liver transplantation. Produced via immunoSEQ multiplex PCR; TCRdb's table is partial and in-frame only. The profile shows 65,000 to 90,000 clones, roughly 90% of them singletons. The sample here was CD4+ T cells from blood, taken before liver transplant. The receptor set was obtained from a human donor who received a liver transplant.

This chain uses TRBV9 with TRBJ2-5; 9 nucleotides agree with TRBD2. The length of the CDR3 is 14 residues. V dropped 3 bases and J dropped 4; count of bases not matched to a gene: 4. CDR1 SGDLS and CDR2 YYNGEE come from the germline V gene. The CDR3 sequence: CASSGTSVVETQYF. The CDR3 DNA is TGTGCCAGCAGCGGGACTAGCGTAGTAGAGACCCAGTACTTC. Looking up the rest from reference TRBV9 and TRBJ2-5 gives the full variable domain: DSGVTQTPKHLITATGQRVTLRCSPRSGDLSVYWYQQSLDQGLQFLIQYYNGEERAKGNILERFSAQQFPDLHSELNLSSLELGDSALYFCASSGTSVVETQYFGPGTRLLVL.

The J gene is TRBJ2-1, the V gene TRBV9; D remains ambiguous. Trimming cost V 4 bases and J 5 bases, with 13 bases left between them. Per the germline V gene, CDR1 is SGDLS and CDR2 is YYNGEE. The CDR3 contains 14 residues. The CDR3 sequence is CASSLEVAHNEQFF. CDR3 DNA sequence: TGTGCCAGCAGCTTGGAAGTGGCCCACAATGAGCAGTTCTTC.

This chain links TRBV19 with TRBJ2-7, with TRBD2 matching over 9 bases. J was trimmed by 4 bases and V by 3 bases; bases with no gene match: 10. The CDR3 sequence is 16 residues long. The germline CDR1 and CDR2 sequences are LNHDA and SQIVND (reference sequence). CDR3 DNA: TGTGCCAGTAGTATTAGCGGGAGACAAGGTTTATACGAGCAGTACTTC. Protein sequence: CASSISGRQGLYEQYF.

The chain employs TRBV28 and TRBJ1-5, with 8 bases lining up with TRBD1. This CDR3 is built from 16 residues. Per germline, CDR1 MDHEN and CDR2 SYDVKM. The V segment lost 3 bases and the J segment 2 bases; nucleotides outside the gene matches: 6. CDR3: CASSFWAGGGNQPQHF. CDR3 DNA: TGTGCCAGCAGTTTCTGGGCAGGGGGCGGCAATCAGCCCCAGCATTTT.

This chain joins TRBV6-6 and TRBJ2-7; the D call may be TRBD1 or TRBD2 (5 bases each). CDR1 is MNHNY, CDR2 SVGAGI, per germline (reference sequence). The CDR3 totals 14 residues. Trimming took 2 bases from V and 3 from J, leaving 11 bases between them. The CDR3 bases are TGTGCCAGCAGTTACATGGGACCGAACTACGAGCAGTACTTC. Its protein is CASSYMGPNYEQYF.

The chain couples TRBV2 to TRBJ2-5; maybe TRBD1 (5 bases). The CDR3 is made up of 13 amino acids. Deletions cut 5 bases from V and 1 base from J, with 8 bases between. Germline V gene lookup returns CDR1 SNHLY and CDR2 FYNNEI. The CDR3 region has the DNA TGTGCCAGCAGTAGGGGCTTCCAAGAGACCCAGTACTTC. Its translation: CASSRGFQETQYF.

The V call is TRBV2, the J call TRBJ1-4; no firm D call. The V end lost 3 bases, the J end lost 5 bases, and 7 bases lay between the germline ends. Germline loops: CDR1 SNHLY, CDR2 FYNNEI. The CDR3 sequence is 13 residues long. The CDR3 is CASSDGRNEKLFF. The DNA of the CDR3 is TGTGCCAGCAGTGACGGCCGAAATGAAAAACTGTTTTTT.

The chain uses TRBV5-1 and TRBJ2-5, with unresolved D. CDR1 SGHRS and CDR2 YFSETQ come from the germline V gene. Deletions cut 0 bases from V and 0 bases from J, with 12 bases between. CDR3 length equals 16 residues. The DNA of the CDR3 is TGCGCCAGCAGCTTGGGACTCAAAGAGTACCAAGAGACCCAGTACTTC. It encodes CASSLGLKEYQETQYF. The variable domain in full, completed from reference TRBV5-1 and TRBJ2-5, reads KAGVTQTPRYLIKTRGQQVTLSCSPISGHRSVSWYQQTPGQGLQFLFEYFSETQRNKGNFPGRFSGRQFSNSRSEMNVSTLELGDSALYLCASSLGLKEYQETQYFGPGTRLLVL.

The V gene is TRBV7-9, the J gene TRBJ2-1; D is perhaps TRBD1 or TRBD2 (5 bases each). The germline V gene has CDR1 SEHNR and CDR2 FQNEAQ (reference sequence). CDR3 length equals 14 residues. The V end was cut by 5 bases, the J end by 2 bases, with 10 bases between. This CDR3 is CASSPGLTYNEQFF. DNA of the CDR3: TGTGCCAGCAGCCCGGGGCTTACCTACAATGAGCAGTTCTTC.

The CDR3 sequence is CATSSPGLNQPQHF. The CDR3 bases are TGTGCCACCAGCAGTCCCGGGCTAAATCAGCCCCAGCATTTT. The chain has TRBV15 and TRBJ1-5; D uncertain. V was pared by 3 bases and J by 4 bases, with 10 bases between. Germline CDR1 is LNHNV and CDR2 is YYDKDF (reference sequence). The CDR3 loop spans 14 amino acids.

The count of this clone is one. V is TRBV11-3 and J is TRBJ2-1; 8 nucleotides agree with TRBD2. The CDR3 runs 15 residues. From germline, CDR1 is SGHNT and CDR2 YENEEA. The V gene end was trimmed by 5 bases and the J gene end by 0 bases; junction bases not matched to a gene: 3. CDR3 DNA: TGTGCCAGCAGCGCCGGGACTAGCTCCTACAATGAGCAGTTCTTC. Translation: CASSAGTSSYNEQFF.

This chain connects TRBV19 to TRBJ2-1; TRBD2 agrees at 9 bases. The CDR3 consists of 16 residues. With 5 bases clipped from V and 6 bases from J, the junction kept 11 bases outside the gene matches. The germline V gene has CDR1 LNHDA and CDR2 SQIVND (reference sequence). The chain's CDR3 is CASSDPSLAGINEQFF. The DNA of the CDR3 is TGTGCCAGTAGTGACCCCTCCCTAGCGGGAATCAATGAGCAGTTCTTC.

The genes are TRBV5-1 and TRBJ1-1; no clear D. The CDR3 runs to 15 residues. Germline CDR1 SGHRS, CDR2 YFSETQ. Trimming left V 1 base short and J 1 base short, with 11 bases between. The CDR3 sequence: CASSLKTTSNTEAFF. The CDR3 nucleotides read TGCGCCAGCAGCTTGAAGACCACCTCGAACACTGAAGCTTTCTTT. The complete variable domain, with remaining parts taken from reference TRBV5-1 and TRBJ1-1, reads KAGVTQTPRYLIKTRGQQVTLSCSPISGHRSVSWYQQTPGQGLQFLFEYFSETQRNKGNFPGRFSGRQFSNSRSEMNVSTLELGDSALYLCASSLKTTSNTEAFFGQGTRLTVV.

The gene calls are TRBV6-1 and TRBJ1-5; weak D call: TRBD1 (6 bases). The length of the CDR3 is 14 residues. Per germline, CDR1 MNHNS and CDR2 SASEGT. Trimming pared 6 bases from V and 1 base from J, leaving 10 bases between. The CDR3 DNA reads as TGTGCCAGCAGGGTCACAGGGAGCAATCAGCCCCAGCATTTT. This encodes CASRVTGSNQPQHF.

The J gene is TRBJ1-3, the V gene TRBV12-5, with 10 positions matching TRBD1. The length of the CDR3 is 15 residues. J lost 2 bases, V lost 6 bases, and 4 bases had no gene match. Germline CDR1 LGHNT, CDR2 FRNRAP. This CDR3 reads CASGSGTGAGNTIYF. The CDR3 nucleotides are TGTGCTAGTGGCTCAGGGACAGGGGCTGGAAACACCATATATTTT. Combining the CDR3 with reference TRBV12-5 and TRBJ1-3 gives the whole variable domain DARVTQTPRHKVTEMGQEVTMRCQPILGHNTVFWYRQTMMQGLELLAYFRNRAPLDDSGMPKDRFSAEMPDATLATLKIQPSEPRDSAVYFCASGSGTGAGNTIYFGEGSWLTVV.

The chain couples TRBV11-3 to TRBJ2-1; 9 positions agree with TRBD1. Trimming took 5 bases from V and 6 from J; bases not matched to a gene: 11. The CDR3 is 16 residues long. From germline, CDR1 is SGHNT and CDR2 YENEEA. The CDR3 bases are TGTGCCAGCAGCCTAATAGGACAGGGGAGATCCAATGAGCAGTTCTTC. Translating it yields CASSLIGQGRSNEQFF.

This chain links TRBV9 with TRBJ2-7; D possibly corresponds to TRBD1 (5 bases). This CDR3 spans 14 amino acids. Trimming shortened V by 3 bases and J by 3 bases, and 13 bases separated the two germline ends. In germline, CDR1 is SGDLS, CDR2 YYNGEE. The CDR3 is CASSAQAGNYEQYF. The CDR3 DNA sequence: TGTGCCAGCAGCGCGCAGGCAGGGAACTACGAGCAGTACTTC.

The chain employs TRBV11-3 and TRBJ2-7; D may be TRBD2 (6 bases). This CDR3 spans 16 amino acids. Germline V gene data show CDR1 as SGHNT and CDR2 as YENEEA. Deletions cut 2 bases from V and 6 bases from J, with 20 bases between. This CDR3 reads CASSLTGTVPSGEQYF. CDR3 coding DNA: TGTGCCAGCAGCTTAACCGGGACTGTCCCCAGTGGCGAGCAGTACTTC.

The rearrangement uses TRBV9 and TRBJ2-5; 16 nucleotides agree with TRBD2. CDR3 length: 17 residues. Germline CDR1 reads SGDLS; CDR2 reads YYNGEE. The J segment lost 5 bases and the V segment lost 3 bases, leaving 7 bases of the junction unmatched. In DNA, the CDR3 is TGTGCCAGCAGCGCGGGGACTAGCGGGAGGGCCGGCGAGACCCAGTACTTC. It yields the protein CASSAGTSGRAGETQYF.

The chain has TRBV7-8 and TRBJ2-7; D is possibly TRBD1 (6 bases). V was clipped by 1 base and J by 2 bases, with 15 bases between them. CDR3 length equals 16 residues. Germline V gives CDR1 SGHVS, CDR2 FQNEAQ. CDR3: CASSLEGGGRPYEQYF. The CDR3 bases are TGTGCCAGCAGCTTAGAAGGGGGTGGCAGGCCCTACGAGCAGTACTTC.

J is TRBJ2-7 and V is TRBV11-2; tentatively, D is TRBD2 (5 bases). The germline V gene has CDR1 SGHAT and CDR2 FQNNGV. V lost 2 bases and J lost 6, with 14 bases in between. The CDR3 spans 14 residues. The CDR3 coding sequence is TGTGCCAGCAGCTTAACAGCCGTTCGGGGCGAGCAGTACTTC. It translates to CASSLTAVRGEQYF.

The chain joins TRBV9 to TRBJ2-2, with 9 bases that match TRBD1. J gave up 6 bases and V 0 bases, and 6 bases lay outside the gene matches. The length of the CDR3 is 16 residues. The germline V gene encodes CDR1 SGDLS and CDR2 YYNGEE. The CDR3 region is CASSVVGTGRAGELFF. CDR3 coding DNA: TGTGCCAGCAGCGTAGTAGGGACAGGGAGGGCCGGGGAGCTGTTTTTT.

There are a few counts of this clone. The chain carries TRBV5-6 and TRBJ2-2; D possibly corresponds to TRBD1 (5 bases). Germline CDR1 SGHDT, CDR2 YYEEEE. V was pared by 3 bases and J by 0 bases, with 12 bases between. The CDR3 sequence is 16 residues long. The CDR3, as DNA: TGTGCCAGCAGCTGGAGCCAGGGCCCGAACACCGGGGAGCTGTTTTTT. This translates into CASSWSQGPNTGELFF.

This clone was seen a single time. The genes are TRBV9 and TRBJ2-3; 12 nucleotides line up with TRBD2. This CDR3 contains 15 residues. Germline V CDR1 and CDR2: SGDLS, YYNGEE. The ends lost 3 bases at V and 7 bases at J; junction bases unmatched: 6. The CDR3 protein is CASSALAGGPHTQYF. The CDR3 nucleotides read TGTGCCAGCAGCGCGCTAGCGGGAGGGCCTCATACGCAGTATTTT. Full variable domain (outside the CDR3, taken from reference TRBV9 and TRBJ2-3): DSGVTQTPKHLITATGQRVTLRCSPRSGDLSVYWYQQSLDQGLQFLIQYYNGEERAKGNILERFSAQQFPDLHSELNLSSLELGDSALYFCASSALAGGPHTQYFGPGTRLTVL.

The gene calls are TRBV18 and TRBJ1-3; D call uncertain. Germline loops: CDR1 KGHSH, CDR2 LQKENI. With 2 bases removed from V and 5 bases from J, the gap between germline ends came to 19 bases. CDR3 length: 17 residues. The CDR3, as DNA: TGTGCCAGCTCACCAGGCTCGGGCTCCTCCGGAAGAAACACCATATATTTT. It encodes CASSPGSGSSGRNTIYF.

This clone has a single count. The chain uses TRBV15 and TRBJ2-7; 7 bases line up with TRBD2. The CDR3 sequence is 17 residues long. The V gene end was trimmed by 5 bases and the J gene end by 0 bases; junction bases not matched to a gene: 13. The V gene's germline CDR1 is LNHNV and CDR2 YYDKDF (reference sequence). In nucleotides, the CDR3 is TGTGCCACCAGCCCACACGCTTGGGGCGGGAGCTCCTACGAGCAGTACTTC. It translates to CATSPHAWGGSSYEQYF.

CDR3 residues: CASSYGQRPYEQYF. Written as DNA, the CDR3 is TGTGCCAGCAGCTACGGACAGAGACCCTACGAGCAGTACTTC. The chain employs TRBV7-2 and TRBJ2-7; possibly TRBD1 for D (6 bases). V was shortened by 4 bases and J by 2 bases, with 12 bases between the two germline ends. Germline-derived CDR1 and CDR2 are SGHTA and FQGNSA. The CDR3 contains 14 residues.